This TCR beta chain was captured in a study of glioma-infiltrating T cells. TCR alpha and beta CDR3 regions were amplified from RNA using iRepertoire nested multiplex PCR. One-step reverse transcription and amplification started from approximately 100-400 ng of tissue mRNA or PBMC total RNA. TCRdb reanalysed the multiplex PCR reads using MiXCR and keeps one entry per CDR3 protein. The profile shows approximately 110,000 distinct CDR3 sequences, roughly 25% of them singletons. Study-wide points: Gliomas, especially low-grade, showed above-expected tissue-blood divergence; non-neoplastic patients showed below. Only very few CDR3 sequences appeared in both tissue and blood.

This clonotype showed up many times. The target antigen is unknown. The germline V gene has CDR1 MNHEY and CDR2 SVGEGT. The CDR3 extends over 13 amino acids. The V gene lost 2 bases and the J gene lost 10 bases, with 13 bases spanning the gap. The genes are TRBV6-2 or TRBV6-3 and TRBJ2-3; D remains unclear. Sequencing used glioma tissue, nonneoplastic brain tissue, or PBMCs (not recorded which). This clonotype was sampled from a human donor with low-grade glioma or glioblastoma, undergoing nonglioma brain surgery, or in good health (not recorded which). The CDR3 sequence is CASSYGWLAPQYF. The CDR3 nucleotides are TGTGCCAGCAGTTACGGTTGGCTCGCCCCGCAGTATTTT.